The rows below give T cell receptor beta chains drawn from one sample of a study of cytomegalovirus exposure and HLA in healthy donors. Measured with immunoSEQ multiplex PCR; TCRdb has only the in-frame clones, and not every one. The table lists fewer than 250,000 clones, under 85% of them singletons. Source material: PBMCs. The receptors come from a woman between 18 and 30 years old in good health and CMV-seronegative. The CDR3 runs from the conserved cysteine through the conserved F or W. A D gene is named only where the DNA matches it firmly. Expanded clones get a size class; other rows say once, few or many, or leave the size out.

.,TRBV6-4,.,TRBJ2-3,CASSERPGSGDTQYF,TGTGCCAGCAGTGAGAGGCCAGGGTCGGGAGATACGCAGTATTTT
.,TRBV27,TRBD2,TRBJ2-7,CASSFGASGAEQYF,TGTGCCAGCAGTTTTGGGGCTAGCGGGGCCGAGCAGTACTTC
.,TRBV28,.,TRBJ2-7,CASSSTGTSGYEQYF,TGTGCCAGCAGTTCGACCGGGACAAGTGGTTACGAGCAGTACTTC
once,TRBV27,TRBD1,TRBJ1-1,CASRPSGTGESKAFF,TGTGCCAGCAGACCATCCGGGACAGGGGAAAGTAAAGCTTTCTTT
.,TRBV9,.,TRBJ1-3,CASSVDPSPLRPSGNTIYF,TGTGCCAGCAGCGTAGATCCCTCCCCATTGAGGCCTTCTGGAAACACCATATATTTT
.,TRBV6-5,TRBD2,TRBJ2-7,CASSYSSGGHYEQYF,TGTGCCAGCAGTTACTCTAGCGGGGGGCACTACGAGCAGTACTTC
.,TRBV28,.,TRBJ2-5,CASSRGGETQYF,TGTGCCAGCAGTAGGGGGGGAGAGACCCAGTACTTC
.,TRBV2,.,TRBJ2-7,CASSSDTYYEQYF,TGTGCCAGCAGTTCCGACACCTACTACGAGCAGTACTTC
.,TRBV11-3,TRBD2,TRBJ2-1,CASSLDRSGRAYAEQFF,TGTGCCAGCAGCTTAGATCGGAGCGGGAGGGCCTATGCTGAGCAGTTCTTC
.,TRBV7-6,TRBD2,TRBJ2-3,CASSFAALSSGRTDTQYF,TGTGCCAGCAGCTTCGCCGCCCTGTCTAGCGGGAGAACAGATACGCAGTATTTT
.,TRBV30,.,TRBJ1-1,CAWSVYPVPFMNTEAFF,TGTGCCTGGAGTGTCTACCCCGTGCCGTTCATGAACACTGAAGCTTTCTTT
.,TRBV5-1,.,TRBJ2-5,CASSLGHDSYETQYF,TGCGCCAGCAGCTTGGGCCACGACTCGTACGAGACCCAGTACTTC
.,TRBV5-1,.,TRBJ2-3,CASSFEGLRTDTQYF,TGCGCCAGCAGCTTTGAGGGACTTCGCACAGATACGCAGTATTTT
.,TRBV7-3,TRBD2,TRBJ2-2,CASSSSGGATGELFF,TGTGCCAGCAGCTCAAGCGGGGGGGCTACCGGGGAGCTGTTTTTT
.,TRBV10-3,.,TRBJ1-5,CAISEYSVGNQPQHF,TGTGCCATCAGTGAGTACAGTGTGGGCAATCAGCCCCAGCATTTT
.,TRBV5-6,TRBD1,TRBJ2-7,CASSLGTGFGYEQYF,TGTGCCAGCAGCCTCGGGACAGGGTTCGGATACGAGCAGTACTTC
.,TRBV10-2,TRBD2,TRBJ2-7,CASSVTRDYSYEQYF,TGCGCCAGCAGTGTCACCCGGGACTACTCCTACGAGCAGTACTTC
.,TRBV5-8,.,TRBJ2-7,CASSSGRGIDEQYF,TGTGCCAGCAGCTCGGGACGCGGGATAGACGAGCAGTACTTC
.,TRBV7-6,TRBD1,TRBJ2-5,CASSQITGDLLQETQYF,TGTGCCAGCAGCCAAATTACAGGGGACCTGCTCCAAGAGACCCAGTACTTC
few,TRBV19,TRBD1,TRBJ1-5,CASMLGTGGSQPQHF,TGTGCCAGTATGCTAGGGACAGGGGGAAGTCAGCCCCAGCATTTT
few,TRBV19,TRBD2,TRBJ2-5,CASSIRTSGGPTQETQYF,TGTGCCAGTAGTATTCGGACTAGCGGGGGCCCCACACAAGAGACCCAGTACTTC
.,TRBV4-1,TRBD1,TRBJ2-7,CASGDRANEQYF,TGCGCCAGCGGCGACAGGGCTAACGAGCAGTACTTC
.,TRBV5-1,TRBD2,TRBJ2-7,CASSWEGNAYEQYF,TGCGCCAGCAGCTGGGAGGGTAACGCCTACGAGCAGTACTTC
.,TRBV4-3,TRBD1,TRBJ2-7,CASSQEARGLEQYF,TGCGCCAGCAGCCAAGAAGCCAGGGGGCTAGAGCAGTACTTC
.,TRBV5-6,.,TRBJ2-3,CASSLGGPDTQYF,TGTGCCAGCAGCTTGGGCGGGCCCGATACGCAGTATTTT
.,TRBV7-3,TRBD1,TRBJ2-1,CASSSGQGDEQFF,TGTGCCAGCAGTTCAGGACAGGGGGATGAGCAGTTCTTC
.,TRBV5-1,.,TRBJ1-6,CASSLGGENSPLHF,TGCGCCAGCAGCTTGGGTGGGGAGAATTCACCCCTCCACTTT
once,TRBV7-8,.,TRBJ2-1,CASSLALVRGELYNEQFF,TGTGCCAGCAGCTTAGCGTTAGTTCGAGGAGAGCTGTACAATGAGCAGTTCTTC
.,TRBV29-1,.,TRBJ2-3,CSARTPSTDTQYF,TGCAGCGCCAGGACTCCTAGCACAGATACGCAGTATTTT
few,TRBV12-5,.,TRBJ1-2,CASGLHRIHGYTF,TGTGCTAGTGGTTTGCACAGGATCCATGGCTACACCTTC
.,TRBV27,TRBD1,TRBJ1-4,CASSSGTGIGKLFF,TGTGCCAGCAGCTCCGGGACAGGGATAGGAAAACTGTTTTTT
.,TRBV9,TRBD1,TRBJ2-3,CATGQDTDTQYF,TGTGCCACGGGACAGGACACAGATACGCAGTATTTT
.,TRBV14,.,TRBJ1-4,CASSPRLNEKLFF,TGTGCCAGCAGCCCGAGGCTTAATGAAAAACTGTTTTTT